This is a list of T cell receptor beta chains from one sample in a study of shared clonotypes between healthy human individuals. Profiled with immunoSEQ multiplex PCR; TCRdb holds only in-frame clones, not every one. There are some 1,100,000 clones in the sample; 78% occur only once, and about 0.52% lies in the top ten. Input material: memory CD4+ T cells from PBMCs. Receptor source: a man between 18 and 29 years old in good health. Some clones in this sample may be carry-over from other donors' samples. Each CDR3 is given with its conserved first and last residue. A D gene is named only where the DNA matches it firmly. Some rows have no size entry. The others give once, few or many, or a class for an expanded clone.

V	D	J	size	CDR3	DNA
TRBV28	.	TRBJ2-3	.	CASTRRTFTDTQYF	TGTGCCAGCACTCGGCGGACATTCACAGATACGCAGTATTTT
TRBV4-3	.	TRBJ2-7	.	CASSQDTNGEQYF	TGCGCCAGCAGCCAAGATACTAACGGTGAGCAGTACTTC
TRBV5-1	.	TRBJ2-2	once	CASSHLDQGDTGELFF	TGCGCCAGCAGCCATCTAGACCAGGGAGACACCGGGGAGCTGTTTTTT
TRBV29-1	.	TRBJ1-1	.	CSVEQQFNTEAFF	TGCAGCGTCGAACAGCAATTCAACACTGAAGCTTTCTTT
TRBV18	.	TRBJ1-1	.	CASSPLGLGEAFF	TGTGCCAGCTCACCCCTGGGGTTGGGGGAAGCTTTCTTT
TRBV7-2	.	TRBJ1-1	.	CASSLAPGQRTEAFF	TGTGCCAGCAGCTTAGCTCCAGGGCAGAGGACTGAAGCTTTCTTT
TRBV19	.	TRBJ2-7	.	CASYAYEQYF	TGTGCCAGTTACGCCTACGAGCAGTACTTC
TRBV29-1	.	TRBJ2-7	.	CSVEEGATTYEQYF	TGCAGCGTTGAGGAAGGGGCAACCACCTACGAGCAGTACTTC
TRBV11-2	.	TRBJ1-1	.	CASSFLGMNTEAFF	TGTGCCAGCAGCTTCCTGGGCATGAACACTGAAGCTTTCTTT
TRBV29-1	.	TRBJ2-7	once	CSGGGLLLREQYF	TGCAGCGGGGGGGGGCTCTTGCTCCGCGAGCAGTACTTC
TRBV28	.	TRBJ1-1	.	CASSLLGQFEAFF	TGTGCCAGCAGTTTATTAGGGCAGTTTGAAGCTTTCTTT
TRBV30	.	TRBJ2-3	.	CAWSVRDTRTDTQYF	TGTGCCTGGAGTGTACGGGACACTCGCACAGATACGCAGTATTTT
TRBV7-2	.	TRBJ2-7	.	CASSKSRELLYEQYF	TGTGCCAGCAGCAAATCCCGGGAGTTGCTATACGAGCAGTACTTC
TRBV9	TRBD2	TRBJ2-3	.	CASSIGLAGGADTQYF	TGTGCCAGCAGCATCGGACTAGCGGGAGGGGCAGATACGCAGTATTTT
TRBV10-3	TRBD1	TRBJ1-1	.	CAIRDREATEAFF	TGTGCCATCAGGGACAGGGAAGCCACTGAAGCTTTCTTT
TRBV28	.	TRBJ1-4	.	CASRGNRASEYEKLFF	TGTGCCAGCAGGGGAAACAGGGCAAGCGAGTATGAAAAACTGTTTTTT
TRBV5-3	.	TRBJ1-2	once	CARSLFRITPYTF	TGTGCCAGAAGCTTGTTCCGCATAACCCCCTACACCTTC
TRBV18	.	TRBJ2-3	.	CASSPLGRATGDTQYF	TGTGCCAGCTCACCACTCGGCAGGGCGACGGGAGATACGCAGTATTTT
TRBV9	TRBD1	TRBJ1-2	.	CASSVLGQGRYGYTF	TGTGCCAGCAGCGTCCTAGGACAGGGAAGATATGGCTACACCTTC
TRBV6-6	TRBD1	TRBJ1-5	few	CASSYSQGGNQPQHF	TGTGCCAGCAGTTACTCTCAGGGGGGCAATCAGCCCCAGCATTTT
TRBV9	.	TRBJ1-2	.	CASSVGPTNYGYTF	TGTGCCAGCAGCGTAGGGCCAACTAACTATGGCTACACCTTC
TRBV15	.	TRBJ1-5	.	CATSQSQTYSNQPQHF	TGTGCCACCAGCCAGAGTCAGACCTATAGCAATCAGCCCCAGCATTTT
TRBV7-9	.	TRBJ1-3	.	CASSLAGGLSTIYF	TGTGCCAGCAGCTTAGCAGGAGGGTTGAGCACCATATATTTT
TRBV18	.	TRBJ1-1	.	CASSLGTENTEAFF	TGTGCCAGCTCCCTCGGGACGGAGAACACTGAAGCTTTCTTT
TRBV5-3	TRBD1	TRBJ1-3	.	CARSRDSHGGNTIYF	TGTGCCAGAAGCCGGGACAGTCACGGGGGAAACACCATATATTTT
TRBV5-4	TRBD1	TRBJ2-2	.	CASRSETGPGELFF	TGTGCCAGCAGGTCTGAGACAGGGCCCGGGGAGCTGTTTTTT
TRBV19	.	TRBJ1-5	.	CASSIPWNSNQPQHF	TGTGCCAGTAGTATACCCTGGAATAGCAATCAGCCCCAGCATTTT
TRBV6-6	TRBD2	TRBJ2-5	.	CASSRRLAGDQETQYF	TGTGCCAGCAGCCGGAGGCTAGCGGGAGACCAAGAGACCCAGTACTTC
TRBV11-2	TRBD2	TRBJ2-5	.	CASSSTRTSGSQETQYF	TGTGCCAGCAGCTCAACCCGGACTAGCGGGAGTCAAGAGACCCAGTACTTC
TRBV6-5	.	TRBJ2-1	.	CASSPLTREAEQFF	TGTGCCAGCAGCCCCCTTACCCGTGAGGCTGAGCAGTTCTTC
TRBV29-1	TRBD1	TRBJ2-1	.	CSGVSPGQNYNEQFF	TGCAGCGGGGTGTCCCCGGGACAGAACTACAATGAGCAGTTCTTC
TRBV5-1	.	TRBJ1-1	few	CASSSPAGMGNTEAFF	TGCGCCAGCAGCTCCCCTGCAGGGATGGGGAACACTGAAGCTTTCTTT
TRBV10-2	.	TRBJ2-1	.	CASSDGNNEQFF	TGCGCCAGCAGTGATGGCAACAATGAGCAGTTCTTC
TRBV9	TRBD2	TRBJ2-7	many	CASSVDGTSGSYEQYF	TGTGCCAGCAGCGTAGACGGGACTAGCGGGAGTTACGAGCAGTACTTC
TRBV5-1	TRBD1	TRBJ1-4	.	CASSLVGGGLDEKLFF	TGCGCCAGCAGCTTAGTAGGGGGCGGACTGGATGAAAAACTGTTTTTT
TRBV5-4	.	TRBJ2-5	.	CASSSPTLGLLQETQYF	TGTGCCAGCAGCTCACCCACCCTCGGGCTCCTACAAGAGACCCAGTACTTC
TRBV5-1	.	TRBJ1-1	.	CASSLFSGAEAFF	TGCGCCAGCAGCTTGTTTTCGGGCGCTGAAGCTTTCTTT
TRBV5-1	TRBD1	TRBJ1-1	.	CASSVGQAGYTEAFF	TGCGCCAGCAGCGTTGGACAGGCCGGATACACTGAAGCTTTCTTT
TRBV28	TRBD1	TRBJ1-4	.	CASIPTGGLLNEKLFF	TGTGCCAGCATCCCGACAGGGGGCCTTTTAAATGAAAAACTGTTTTTT
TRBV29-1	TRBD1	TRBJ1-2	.	CSVAQTGARGYTF	TGCAGCGTCGCTCAAACAGGGGCGCGTGGCTACACCTTC
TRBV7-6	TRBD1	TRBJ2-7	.	CASSPKMGQGAHEQYF	TGTGCCAGCAGCCCAAAAATGGGACAGGGGGCCCACGAGCAGTACTTC
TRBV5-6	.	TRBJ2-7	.	CASLGAAAYEQYF	TGTGCCAGCCTTGGGGCAGCCGCCTACGAGCAGTACTTC
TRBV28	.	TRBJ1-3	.	CASSPRAAGAGNTIYF	TGTGCCAGCAGTCCCAGGGCGGCGGGAGCTGGAAACACCATATATTTT
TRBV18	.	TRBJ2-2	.	CASSPPAAANTGELFF	TGTGCCAGCTCACCACCGGCAGCCGCGAACACCGGGGAGCTGTTTTTT